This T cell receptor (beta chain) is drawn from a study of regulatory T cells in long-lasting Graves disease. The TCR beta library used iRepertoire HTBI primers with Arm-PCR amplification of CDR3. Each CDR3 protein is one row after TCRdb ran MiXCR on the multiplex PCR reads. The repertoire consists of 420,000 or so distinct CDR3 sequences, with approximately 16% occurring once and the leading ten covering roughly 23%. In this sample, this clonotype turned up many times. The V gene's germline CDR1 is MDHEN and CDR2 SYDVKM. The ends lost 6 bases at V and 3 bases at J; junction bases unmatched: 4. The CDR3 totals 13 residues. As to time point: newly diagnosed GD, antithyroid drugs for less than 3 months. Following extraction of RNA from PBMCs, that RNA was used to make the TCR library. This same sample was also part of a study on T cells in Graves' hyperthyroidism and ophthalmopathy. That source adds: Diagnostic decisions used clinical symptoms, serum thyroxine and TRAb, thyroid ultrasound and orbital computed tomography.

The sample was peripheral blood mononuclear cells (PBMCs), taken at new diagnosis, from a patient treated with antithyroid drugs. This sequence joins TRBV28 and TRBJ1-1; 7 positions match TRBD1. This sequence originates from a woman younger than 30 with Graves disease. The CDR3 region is CASRQGGDTEAFF. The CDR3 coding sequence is TGTGCCAGCAGGCAGGGGGGGGACACTGAAGCTTTCTTT.